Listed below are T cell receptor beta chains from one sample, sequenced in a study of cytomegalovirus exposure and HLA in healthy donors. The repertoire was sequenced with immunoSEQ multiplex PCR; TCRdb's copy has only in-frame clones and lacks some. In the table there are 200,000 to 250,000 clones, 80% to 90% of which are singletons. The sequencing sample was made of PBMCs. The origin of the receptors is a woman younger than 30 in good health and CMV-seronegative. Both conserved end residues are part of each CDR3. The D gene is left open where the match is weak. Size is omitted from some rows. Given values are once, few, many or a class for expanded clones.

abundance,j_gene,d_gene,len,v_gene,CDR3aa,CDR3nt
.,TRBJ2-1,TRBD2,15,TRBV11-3,CASSSSGSSYNEQFF,TGTGCCAGCAGCTCAAGCGGGAGCTCCTACAATGAGCAGTTCTTC
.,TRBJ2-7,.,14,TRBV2,CASSSRGNNYEQYF,TGTGCCAGCAGCTCGCGGGGTAACAACTACGAGCAGTACTTC
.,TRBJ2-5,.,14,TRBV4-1,CASSQYYPRETQYF,TGCGCCAGCAGCCAATATTACCCTCGGGAGACCCAGTACTTC
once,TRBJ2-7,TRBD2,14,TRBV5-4,CASSPGGDYFEQYF,TGTGCCAGCAGCCCCGGGGGGGACTACTTCGAGCAGTACTTC
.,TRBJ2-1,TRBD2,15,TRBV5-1,CASSLKWEGYNEQFF,TGCGCCAGCAGCTTGAAGTGGGAGGGATACAATGAGCAGTTCTTC
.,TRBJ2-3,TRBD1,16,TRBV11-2,CASSLLDRGHTDTQYF,TGTGCCAGCAGCTTATTGGACAGGGGGCACACAGATACGCAGTATTTT
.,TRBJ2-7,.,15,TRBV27,CASSLAGRGSYEQYF,TGTGCCAGCAGTTTAGCCGGGAGAGGATCCTACGAGCAGTACTTC
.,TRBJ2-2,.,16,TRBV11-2,CASSLVRGRNTGELFF,TGTGCCAGCAGCTTAGTCCGGGGGAGGAACACCGGGGAGCTGTTTTTT
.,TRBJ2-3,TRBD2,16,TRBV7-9,CASSMAAGWGTDTQYF,TGTGCCAGCAGCATGGCAGCGGGATGGGGCACAGATACGCAGTATTTT
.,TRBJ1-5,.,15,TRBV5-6,CASSFEAGNNQPQHF,TGTGCCAGCAGCTTCGAGGCGGGGAACAATCAGCCCCAGCATTTT